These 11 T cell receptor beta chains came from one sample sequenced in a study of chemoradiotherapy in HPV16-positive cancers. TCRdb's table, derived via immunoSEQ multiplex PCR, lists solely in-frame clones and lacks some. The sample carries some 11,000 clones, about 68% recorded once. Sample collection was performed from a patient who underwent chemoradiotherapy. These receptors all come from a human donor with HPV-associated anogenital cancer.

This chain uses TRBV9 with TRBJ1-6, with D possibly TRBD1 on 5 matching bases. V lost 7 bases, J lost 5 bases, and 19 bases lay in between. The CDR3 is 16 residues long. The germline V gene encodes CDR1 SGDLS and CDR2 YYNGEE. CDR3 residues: CASSTGLVVDNSPLHF. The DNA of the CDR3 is TGTGCCAGCTCGACGGGACTAGTCGTGGATAATTCACCCCTCCACTTT.

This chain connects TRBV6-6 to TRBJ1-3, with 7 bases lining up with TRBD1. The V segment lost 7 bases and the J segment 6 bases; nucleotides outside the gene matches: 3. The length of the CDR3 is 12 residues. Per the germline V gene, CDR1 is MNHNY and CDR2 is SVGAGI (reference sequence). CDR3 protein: CASKKGANTIYF. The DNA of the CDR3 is TGTGCCAGCAAAAAGGGGGCAAACACCATATATTTT.

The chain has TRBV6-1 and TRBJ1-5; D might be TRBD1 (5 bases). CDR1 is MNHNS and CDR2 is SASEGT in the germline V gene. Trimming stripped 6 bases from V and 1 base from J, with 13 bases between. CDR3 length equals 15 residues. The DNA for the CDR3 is TGTGCCAGCAGCCCCCAGGGTATCAGCAATCAGCCCCAGCATTTT. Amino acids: CASSPQGISNQPQHF.

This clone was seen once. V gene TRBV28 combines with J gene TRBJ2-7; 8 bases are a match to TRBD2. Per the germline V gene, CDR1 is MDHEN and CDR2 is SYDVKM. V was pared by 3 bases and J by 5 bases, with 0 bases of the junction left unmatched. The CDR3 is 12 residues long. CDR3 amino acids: CASSLRGDEQYV. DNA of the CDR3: TGTGCCAGCAGTTTGCGGGGGGACGAGCAGTACGTC.

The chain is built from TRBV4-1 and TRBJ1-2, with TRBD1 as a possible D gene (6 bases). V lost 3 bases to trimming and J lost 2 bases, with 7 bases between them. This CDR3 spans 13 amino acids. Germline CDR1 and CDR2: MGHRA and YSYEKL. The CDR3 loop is CASSQGANYGYTF. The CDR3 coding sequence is TGCGCCAGCAGCCAGGGGGCCAACTATGGCTACACCTTC.

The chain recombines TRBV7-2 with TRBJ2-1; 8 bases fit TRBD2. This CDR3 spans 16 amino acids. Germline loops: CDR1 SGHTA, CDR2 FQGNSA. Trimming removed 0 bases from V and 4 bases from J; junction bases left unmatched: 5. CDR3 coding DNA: TGTGCCAGCAGCTTAGCCCCAAGCGGGGGTTACAATGAGCAGTTCTTC. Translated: CASSLAPSGGYNEQFF.

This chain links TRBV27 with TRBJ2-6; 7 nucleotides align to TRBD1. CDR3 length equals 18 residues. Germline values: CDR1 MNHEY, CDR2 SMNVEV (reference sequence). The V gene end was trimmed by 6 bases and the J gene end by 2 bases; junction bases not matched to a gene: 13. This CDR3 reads CASRGDILGGPGANVLTF. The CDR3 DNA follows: TGTGCCAGCAGGGGGGACATCCTAGGGGGCCCTGGGGCCAACGTCCTGACTTTC.

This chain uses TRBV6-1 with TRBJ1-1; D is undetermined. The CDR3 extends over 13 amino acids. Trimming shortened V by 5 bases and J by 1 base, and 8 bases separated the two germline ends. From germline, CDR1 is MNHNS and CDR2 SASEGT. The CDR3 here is CASSRAQNTEAFF. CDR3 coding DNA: TGTGCCAGCAGTCGGGCACAGAACACTGAAGCTTTCTTT.

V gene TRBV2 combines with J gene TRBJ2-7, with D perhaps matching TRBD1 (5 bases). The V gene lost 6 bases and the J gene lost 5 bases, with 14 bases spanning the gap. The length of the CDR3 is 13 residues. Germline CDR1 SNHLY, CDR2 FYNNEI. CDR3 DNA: TGTGCCAGCAGGGGGCGCGGTGCGAACGAGCAGTACTTC. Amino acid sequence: CASRGRGANEQYF.

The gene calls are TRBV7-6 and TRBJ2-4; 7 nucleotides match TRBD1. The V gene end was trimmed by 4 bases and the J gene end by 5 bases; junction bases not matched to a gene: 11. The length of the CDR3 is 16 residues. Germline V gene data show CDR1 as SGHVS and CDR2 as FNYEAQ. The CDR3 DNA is TGTGCCAGCAGCTCACCTACGACAGGGAATGAAAACATTCAGTACTTC. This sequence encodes CASSSPTTGNENIQYF.

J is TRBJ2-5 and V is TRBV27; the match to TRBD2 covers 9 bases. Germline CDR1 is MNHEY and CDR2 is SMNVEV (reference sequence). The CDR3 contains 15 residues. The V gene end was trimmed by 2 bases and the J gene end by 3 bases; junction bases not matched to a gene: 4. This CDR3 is CASSLLAGTEETQYF. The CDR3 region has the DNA TGTGCCAGCAGTTTACTAGCGGGGACGGAAGAGACCCAGTACTTC.